The 21 T cell receptor beta chains given below trace back to one sample, sequenced in a study of radiotherapy plus CTLA-4 blockade in lung cancer. The repertoire was sequenced with immunoSEQ multiplex PCR; TCRdb's copy has only in-frame clones and lacks some. The table records tens of thousands of clones, more than 65% of them present only once. Sequenced here: peripheral blood, sampled from a patient treated with radiotherapy plus ipilimumab. The receptors shown here come from a human donor with non-small cell lung cancer who had a partial response to radiotherapy plus ipilimumab.

The rearrangement links TRBV29-1 to TRBJ2-2, with 12 nucleotides matching TRBD1. The V segment lost 7 bases and the J segment 7 bases; nucleotides outside the gene matches: 13. The CDR3 sequence is 16 residues long. CDR1 is SQVTM, CDR2 ANQGSEA, per germline. Here the CDR3 reads CSAPIPGQGAFGELFF. The CDR3 DNA reads TGCAGCGCTCCGATTCCGGGACAGGGGGCTTTCGGGGAGCTGTTTTTT.

For the CDR3, the DNA is TGCGCCAGCAGCCAAGGGAGGGATCAGCCCCAGCATTTT. Protein sequence: CASSQGRDQPQHF. V and J are TRBV4-1 and TRBJ1-5; D not certain. The CDR3 has 13 amino acids. Germline lookup yields CDR1 MGHRA and CDR2 YSYEKL. V gave up 1 base and J gave up 5 bases, with 6 bases separating them.

The V call is TRBV7-2, the J call TRBJ1-2; 7 bases are a match to TRBD1. Germline V gives CDR1 SGHTA, CDR2 FQGNSA. Unmatched junction bases numbered 7, after V lost 1 base and J lost 8 bases. The CDR3 covers 14 residues. CDR3 residues: CASSLVRQGQGYTF. The CDR3 region has the DNA TGTGCCAGCAGCTTAGTCCGACAGGGCCAAGGCTACACCTTC.

The chain couples TRBV6-5 to TRBJ1-5; D is possibly TRBD1 (6 bases). The germline V and J ends were trimmed by 4 bases and 7 bases, with 17 bases remaining between them. The CDR3 is 15 residues long. CDR1 and CDR2 from the germline V gene are MNHEY and SVGAGI. CDR3 region: CASSWRGGAEQPQHF. The CDR3 nucleotides read TGTGCCAGCAGTTGGCGGGGGGGCGCCGAGCAGCCCCAGCATTTT.

The chain is built from TRBV7-9 and TRBJ1-5, with D hard to call. V shed 5 bases and J shed 0 bases, with 11 bases lying between them. CDR1 SEHNR and CDR2 FQNEAQ come from the germline V gene (reference sequence). The CDR3 is 15 amino acids. This CDR3 reads CASSQAGSSNQPQHF. In nucleotides, the CDR3 is TGTGCCAGCAGCCAGGCAGGCAGTAGCAATCAGCCCCAGCATTTT.

The genes are TRBV19 and TRBJ2-7; 7 bases are a match to TRBD1. Trimming took 4 bases from V and 1 from J; bases not matched to a gene: 7. The germline V gene encodes CDR1 LNHDA and CDR2 SQIVND (reference sequence). CDR3 length: 15 residues. This chain's CDR3 is CASSTLGGASYEQYF. The CDR3 DNA reads as TGTGCCAGTAGTACTTTAGGGGGCGCGTCCTACGAGCAGTACTTC. The full variable domain, rest sourced from reference TRBV19 and TRBJ2-7, is DGGITQSPKYLFRKEGQNVTLSCEQNLNHDAMYWYRQDPGQGLRLIYYSQIVNDFQKGDIAEGYSVSREKKESFPLTVTSAQKNPTAFYLCASSTLGGASYEQYFGPGTRLTVT.

The chain recombines TRBV9 with TRBJ2-3; D is uncertain. Germline values: CDR1 SGDLS, CDR2 YYNGEE. The CDR3 sequence is 15 residues long. The V end was cut by 0 bases, the J end by 2 bases, with 10 bases between. The CDR3 is CASSVAERLTDTQYF. The CDR3 DNA sequence: TGTGCCAGCAGCGTAGCTGAGCGACTCACAGATACGCAGTATTTT.

CDR3 DNA sequence: TGTGCCAGCAGCCAAAGGGGACTAGGAATCGGTACGCAGTATTTT. It yields the protein CASSQRGLGIGTQYF. The chain carries TRBV4-2 and TRBJ2-3; 8 nucleotides agree with TRBD2. The CDR3 has 15 residues. Germline lookup yields CDR1 LGHNA and CDR2 YNFKEQ. V trimming: 2 bases; J trimming: 8 bases; junction bases outside the gene matches: 9.

This clone was detected only a few times. This chain links TRBV7-6 with TRBJ2-7; TRBD1 might be the D (6 bases). This CDR3 is 15 amino acids long. Between the trimmed V and J ends, which lost 5 bases and 9 bases, there was a span of 23 bases. CDR1 is SGHVS and CDR2 is FNYEAQ in the germline V gene. Written as DNA, the CDR3 is TGTGCCAGCAGCCCTGGACAGAGCGGCCGCTTGGCGCAGTACTTC. It translates to CASSPGQSGRLAQYF. Drawing the rest from reference TRBV7-6 and TRBJ2-7, the complete variable domain is GAGVSQSPRYKVTKRGQDVALRCDPISGHVSLYWYRQALGQGPEFLTYFNYEAQQDKSGLPNDRFSAERPEGSISTLTIQRTEQRDSAMYRCASSPGQSGRLAQYFGPGTRLTVT.

As concerns this clone: Compared with germline, one end of the junction differs, possibly owing to a read error. CDR3 nucleotides: TGTGCCAGCAGCCCCGGGACAAGGAACATCGGGGAGCTGTTTTTT. The encoded protein is CASSPGTRNIGELFF. This sequence joins TRBV6-1 and TRBJ2-2, with a weak D call TRBD1 (6 bases). Looked up from germline, CDR1 is MNHNS and CDR2 is SASEGT. The CDR3 loop spans 15 amino acids.

This clone was recorded a few times. The chain uses TRBV4-3 and TRBJ1-5, with TRBD1 as a possible D gene (5 bases). Trimming cost V 0 bases and J 9 bases, with 12 bases left between them. Germline V gene sequence: CDR1 LGHNA, CDR2 YSLEER. The length of the CDR3 is 14 residues. CDR3 protein: CASSQDTGLPPQHF. CDR3 coding DNA: TGCGCCAGCAGCCAAGATACAGGTCTCCCGCCCCAGCATTTT.

V is TRBV6-6 and J is TRBJ2-3, with 9 bases lining up with TRBD2. The CDR3 loop spans 15 amino acids. Germline V gene lookup returns CDR1 MNHNY and CDR2 SVGAGI (reference sequence). The trim removed 8 bases at V and 7 bases at J, leaving 13 bases unmatched. CDR3 DNA sequence: TGTGCCAGCTCCCTATCGGGAGCGGGGGGCAATACGCAGTATTTT. Its protein product is CASSLSGAGGNTQYF.

This clone has just a few counts. This chain joins TRBV9 and TRBJ1-6; TRBD1 matches 9 bases. V was pared by 1 base and J by 13 bases, with 15 bases of the junction left unmatched. CDR1 is SGDLS, CDR2 YYNGEE, per germline. CDR3 length equals 17 residues. CDR3 DNA sequence: TGTGCCAGCAGCGTATGTGGGACAGGGCCCGTTGATTGCCCCCTCCACTTT. It yields the protein CASSVCGTGPVDCPLHF.

The genes are TRBV9 and TRBJ1-2, with 8 bases lining up with TRBD1. With V trimmed by 4 bases and J by 10 bases, 12 bases remained unmatched. There are 14 residues in the CDR3. CDR1 is SGDLS, CDR2 YYNGEE, per germline. The CDR3 spells CASSPPGTGLTYTF. CDR3 nucleotide sequence: TGTGCCAGCAGCCCCCCCGGGACAGGCCTCACCTACACCTTC.

The sample holds a few counts of this clone. The chain is built from TRBV28 and TRBJ1-6; tentatively, D is TRBD1 (5 bases). CDR3 length: 16 amino acids. V dropped 6 bases and J dropped 0 bases, with 12 bases sitting between them. Germline CDR1 is MDHEN and CDR2 is SYDVKM. CDR3 in DNA: TGTGCCAGCAGCTCGACAGCCAACTCCTATAATTCACCCCTCCACTTT. Translated, it gives CASSSTANSYNSPLHF.

This clone was picked up one time. The chain couples TRBV15 to TRBJ2-7; D might be TRBD2 (5 bases). Germline loops: CDR1 LNHNV, CDR2 YYDKDF (reference sequence). V dropped 4 bases and J dropped 0 bases, with 10 bases sitting between them. This CDR3 has 14 amino acids. CDR3 nucleotide sequence: TGTGCCACCAGCAAGGACTTTTACTCCTACGAGCAGTACTTC. This encodes CATSKDFYSYEQYF.

The gene calls are TRBV5-1 and TRBJ2-7, with TRBD1 matching over 10 bases. With V trimmed by 4 bases and J by 4 bases, 8 bases remained unmatched. Germline lookup yields CDR1 SGHRS and CDR2 YFSETQ. CDR3 length: 15 amino acids. CDR3 sequence: CASSPGTGELYEQYF. CDR3 in DNA: TGCGCCAGCAGCCCGGGGACAGGGGAGTTGTACGAGCAGTACTTC.

CDR3 in amino acids: CASSVGTGGWLGTEAFF. Written as DNA, the CDR3 is TGTGCCAGCAGCGTCGGGACAGGGGGTTGGTTGGGCACTGAAGCTTTCTTT. This chain connects TRBV11-2 to TRBJ1-1; TRBD1 aligns across 11 bases. V lost 5 bases to trimming and J lost 4 bases; unmatched junction nucleotides: 12. The V gene's germline CDR1 is SGHAT and CDR2 FQNNGV. CDR3 length: 17 residues.

This clone was picked up a small number of times. This chain joins TRBV6-5 and TRBJ2-3; TRBD1 agrees at 10 bases. The CDR3 extends over 15 amino acids. Germline trimming cut 2 bases from V and 4 bases from J; bases unmatched to any gene: 3. CDR1 and CDR2 (germline): MNHEY, SVGAGI. The CDR3 sequence: CASSYRGQGSDTQYF. The CDR3 DNA sequence: TGTGCCAGCAGTTACAGGGGACAGGGGTCAGATACGCAGTATTTT.

This clone was observed a handful of times. The CDR3, as DNA: TGTGCCAGTGGGGGCAGGGGGGAGAACTATGGCTACACCTTC. Encoded protein: CASGGRGENYGYTF. The J gene is TRBJ1-2, the V gene TRBV11-2; 7 bases match TRBD1. The CDR3 runs 14 residues. The V gene's germline CDR1 is SGHAT and CDR2 FQNNGV. Trimming cost V 9 bases and J 2 bases; bases outside gene matches: 9.

This clone was detected once. V and J are TRBV9 and TRBJ2-7, with TRBD1 identical over 8 bases. This CDR3 region has 14 residues. CDR1 is SGDLS, CDR2 YYNGEE, per germline. With V trimmed by 6 bases and J by 1 base, 6 bases remained unmatched. The CDR3 DNA follows: TGTGCCAGCACCCCGACAGGGGAATCCTACGAGCAGTACTTC. This sequence encodes CASTPTGESYEQYF. The whole variable domain, remainder taken from reference TRBV9 and TRBJ2-7, is DSGVTQTPKHLITATGQRVTLRCSPRSGDLSVYWYQQSLDQGLQFLIQYYNGEERAKGNILERFSAQQFPDLHSELNLSSLELGDSALYFCASTPTGESYEQYFGPGTRLTVT.